This entry lists 4 T cell receptor beta chains sequenced from one sample in a study of neurological immune-mediated disorders. TCRdb re-called the 5' RACE reads with MiXCR, one entry per CDR3 protein. The sample consists of approximately 41,000 distinct CDR3 sequences, 14% of them appearing once. The material sequenced was CD4+ T cells from blood. These receptors were obtained from a woman aged 60-75 years with HTLV-1-associated myelopathy (HAM/TSP).

This clonotype was counted many times. Here the CDR3 DNA reads TGTGCCAGCAGCCAAGGACCCCACTCCTACAATGAGCAGTTCTTC. Amino acid sequence: CASSQGPHSYNEQFF. V is TRBV7-2 and J is TRBJ2-1; D ambiguous. V was trimmed by 5 bases and J by 0 bases, leaving 11 bases between them. Per the germline V gene, CDR1 is SGHTA and CDR2 is FQGNSA. This CDR3 comprises 15 residues.

This clonotype was seen at least ten times. The chain links TRBV12-5 to TRBJ1-1; D is perhaps TRBD1 (6 bases). V gave up 5 bases and J gave up 4 bases, with 23 bases separating them. Germline lookup yields CDR1 LGHNT and CDR2 FRNRAP. CDR3 length: 17 residues. As DNA, the CDR3 is TGTGCTAGTGGTCCATCGGTAGGGGGAGTCGTTGGCACTGAAGCTTTCTTT. Translated: CASGPSVGGVVGTEAFF.

The sample holds many counts of this clonotype. The chain carries TRBV5-1 and TRBJ2-5, with 15 bases identical to TRBD2. The CDR3 covers 17 residues. With 7 bases clipped from V and 2 bases from J, the junction kept 9 bases outside the gene matches. Germline CDR1 reads SGHRS; CDR2 reads YFSETQ. CDR3 nucleotides: TGCGCCAGCCGATGGATCGGACTAGCGGGGGGGCAAGAGACCCAGTACTTC. This gives the protein CASRWIGLAGGQETQYF.

This clonotype was detected many times. This chain connects TRBV5-6 to TRBJ1-5; D unclear. V lost 4 bases and J 5 bases, leaving 10 bases between the germline ends. Germline lookup yields CDR1 SGHDT and CDR2 YYEEEE. The CDR3 is made up of 13 amino acids. DNA for the CDR3: TGTGCCAGCAGCCCGGACCCCTATCAGCCCCAGCATTTT. This gives the protein CASSPDPYQPQHF.